The 11 T cell receptor beta chains below come from one sample, sequenced in a study of blood T cells in healthy people across ages (dated by TCRdb to between 2015 and 2017). Receptor amplification or capture employed 5' RACE. TCRdb shows the sequencer as Illumina HiSeq 2500. The second PCR ran for roughly 7 to 12 cycles and used a J-beta primer mix along with a sample-barcoded 5' primer. The raw public reads went through TCRdb reprocessing: fastp at Q25, MiXCR clone calling, in-frame beta chains kept. Here each entry gathers all rows of one CDR3 protein and keeps the most common genes and DNA. In all, the sample holds approximately 800,000 distinct CDR3 sequences, and around 36% of those were seen once. 10% to 15% of the sample is taken by the ten largest. Sequencing used blood. These TCRs come from a man in his late teens or twenties in good health.

V and J are TRBV29-1 and TRBJ1-1; the D gene is possibly TRBD1 (5 bases). Trimming removed 4 bases at V and 6 bases at J, with 18 bases between. The CDR3 spans 14 residues. Germline V lookup: CDR1 SQVTM, CDR2 ANQGSEA. CDR3 nucleotides: TGCAGCGTTGGAGGAGCCAGGGAATTTGCTGAAGCTTTCTTT. Translating gives CSVGGAREFAEAFF.

This clonotype was observed a few times. The chain recombines TRBV6-5 with TRBJ1-1; no firm D call. The CDR3 spans 14 residues. Germline V gene lookup returns CDR1 MNHEY and CDR2 SVGAGI. V lost 2 bases to trimming and J lost 6 bases, with 13 bases between them. The chain's CDR3 is CASSYRGTTAEAFF. CDR3 nucleotides: TGTGCCAGCAGTTACCGCGGAACGACCGCTGAAGCTTTCTTT.

This clonotype has only a few counts. The gene calls are TRBV24-1 and TRBJ2-1; the D is unclear. This CDR3 is built from 12 residues. CDR1 KGHDR and CDR2 SFDVKD come from the germline V gene. Between the trimmed V and J ends, which lost 4 bases and 13 bases, there was a span of 13 bases. For the CDR3, the DNA is TGTGCCACCAGTGACGGCAGGAGTCCCCAGTTCTTC. Amino acid sequence: CATSDGRSPQFF.

The chain has TRBV7-2 and TRBJ2-7; 9 bases line up with TRBD1. This CDR3 is built from 15 residues. V shed 5 bases, J shed 7 bases, and the junction held 12 bases outside the gene matches. Germline CDR1 is SGHTA and CDR2 is FQGNSA. The CDR3 DNA reads TGTGCCAGCAGCAAAACAGGGGGCATTCGAAGTGAGCAGTACTTC. Translated, it gives CASSKTGGIRSEQYF.

At least ten counts were recorded for this clonotype. The chain is built from TRBV12-3 or TRBV12-4 and TRBJ2-1; 8 nucleotides match TRBD1. The CDR3 has 15 residues. V gave up 6 bases and J gave up 6 bases; unmatched junction bases: 10. The CDR3 here is CASRRTGNFGNEQFF. The CDR3 DNA sequence: TGTGCCAGCAGACGGACAGGGAATTTTGGCAATGAGCAGTTCTTC.

This chain links TRBV13 with TRBJ2-3; 10 nucleotides align to TRBD2. V lost 5 bases to trimming and J lost 5 bases; unmatched junction nucleotides: 10. Germline V lookup: CDR1 PRHDT, CDR2 FYEKMQ (reference sequence). This CDR3 contains 16 residues. The CDR3, as DNA: TGTGCCAGCAGCCCTAGCGGGGGTAATATTGGAGATACGCAGTATTTT. It specifies CASSPSGGNIGDTQYF.

This clonotype was recorded at least ten times. CDR3 region: CASSSAGGETQYF. Written as DNA, the CDR3 is TGTGCCAGCAGCTCGGCGGGTGGAGAGACCCAGTACTTC. The chain uses TRBV7-8 and TRBJ2-5; D is perhaps TRBD2 (5 bases). This CDR3 region has 13 residues. In germline, CDR1 is SGHVS, CDR2 FQNEAQ. The V and J ends lost 4 bases and 4 bases respectively, with 10 bases between them.

The gene calls are TRBV12-3 or TRBV12-4 and TRBJ1-4; D is unresolved. V was clipped by 6 bases and J by 0 bases, with 5 bases between them. The CDR3 totals 13 residues. The CDR3 nucleotides read TGTGCCAGCAGGGTTGCAACTAATGAAAAACTGTTTTTT. Translating it yields CASRVATNEKLFF.

A few counts support this clonotype. The rearrangement uses TRBV4-3 and TRBJ1-4; D is unresolved. The CDR3 loop spans 15 amino acids. Looked up from germline, CDR1 is LGHNA and CDR2 is YSLEER. V lost 0 bases and J 8 bases, leaving 13 bases between the germline ends. Here the CDR3 DNA reads TGCGCCAGCAGCCAAGATTTGTCATCCAGCGAAAAACTGTTTTTT. Amino acid sequence: CASSQDLSSSEKLFF.

Of note for this clonotype: A much larger clone differs from this one at a single base, so this may be a read error. J is TRBJ2-7 and V is TRBV7-9, with 7 positions matching TRBD1. CDR3 length equals 15 residues. CDR1 is SEHNR, CDR2 FQNEAQ, per germline (reference sequence). The V and J ends lost 5 bases and 7 bases, in that order; junction bases with no gene match: 14. As DNA, the CDR3 is TGTGCCAGCAGCCCGGACAGGTTACGGATGAATGAGCAGTACTTC. This encodes CASSPDRLRMNEQYF.

This CDR3 reads CASSQEVDRSGNTIYF. The CDR3 DNA is TGCGCCAGCAGCCAAGAAGTCGACCGCTCTGGAAACACCATATATTTT. The chain couples TRBV4-1 to TRBJ1-3; no clear D. The CDR3 is made up of 16 amino acids. Germline CDR1 and CDR2: MGHRA and YSYEKL. Trimming cost V 0 bases and J 0 bases, with 9 bases left between them.